Listed here are 5 T cell receptor beta chains from one sample, sequenced in a study of Graves' ophthalmopathy and Graves' hyperthyroidism (dated by TCRdb to 2016 to 2018). Reads for this sample came from an Illumina HiSeq 2000. For repertoire sequencing, TCR beta CDR3 regions were amplified from RNA transcripts. A first-round RT-PCR used HTBI primers with the Qiagen OneStep RT-PCR kit, followed by a second-round multiplex PCR, size selection and purification. In-frame beta chains were kept once TCRdb had trimmed the public reads at Q25 with fastp and called clones with MiXCR. Records with the same CDR3 protein are collapsed into one entry carrying the most frequent genes and DNA. Counted in this sample were approximately 700,000 distinct CDR3 sequences; about 41% of them appeared once. The leading ten clones occupy over 2.5% of the sample. Sequencing input: peripheral blood. The receptors originated from an adult man with Graves' ophthalmopathy.

This clonotype came up many times. The V gene is TRBV4-2, the J gene TRBJ2-5; D possibly corresponds to TRBD1 (5 bases). The CDR3 extends over 11 amino acids. The germline V gene has CDR1 LGHNA and CDR2 YNFKEQ. The germline V and J ends were trimmed by 0 bases and 11 bases, with 7 bases remaining between them. The CDR3 sequence is CASSQDGHQYF. In DNA form, the CDR3 reads TGTGCCAGCAGCCAAGATGGACATCAGTACTTC.

To note about this clonotype: A much larger clone differs from this one at a single base, so this may be a read error. V usage is TRBV10-3 and J usage is TRBJ2-5, with D unresolved. CDR3 length: 15 amino acids. The germline gives CDR1 ENHRY, CDR2 SYGVKD. V lost 10 bases and J 2 bases, leaving 20 bases between the germline ends. This CDR3 reads CATELVEAVQETQYF. The CDR3 nucleotides are TGTGCCACCGAACTTGTCGAGGCAGTTCAAGAGACCCAGTACTTC.

V and J are TRBV29-1 and TRBJ2-5, with 9 nucleotides matching TRBD2. The CDR3 spans 15 residues. V shed 5 bases and J 5 bases; nucleotides not matched to a gene: 12. Germline-derived CDR1 and CDR2 are SQVTM and ANQGSEA. The CDR3 sequence: CSVLGASGVIETQYF. The DNA for the CDR3 is TGCAGCGTTTTGGGGGCTAGCGGGGTGATCGAGACCCAGTACTTC. The variable domain in full, with the rest retrieved from reference TRBV29-1 and TRBJ2-5, is SAVISQKPSRDICQRGTSLTIQCQVDSQVTMMFWYRQQPGQSLTLIATANQGSEATYESGFVIDKFPISRPNLTFSTLTVSNMSPEDSSIYLCSVLGASGVIETQYFGPGTRLLVL.

The chain employs TRBV20-1 and TRBJ2-6, with 8 bases matching TRBD1. This CDR3 is 14 amino acids long. V lost 6 bases, J lost 4 bases, and 5 bases stayed unmatched. Germline CDR1 is DFQATT and CDR2 is SNEGSKA (reference sequence). Written as DNA, the CDR3 is TGCAGTGCAAGGACAGGGACCGGGGCCAACGTCCTGACTTTC. This translates into CSARTGTGANVLTF.

This clonotype was detected a few times. The gene calls are TRBV6-2 or TRBV6-3 and TRBJ2-2; D is ambiguous. Between the trimmed V and J ends, which lost 7 bases and 5 bases, there was a span of 11 bases. The CDR3 has 13 residues. Looked up from germline, CDR1 is MNHEY and CDR2 is SVGEGT. CDR3 in amino acids: CASKERDTGELFF. The CDR3 DNA reads as TGTGCCAGCAAGGAAAGGGATACCGGGGAGCTGTTTTTT.